This entry is about one TCR beta chain. Sequencing was performed with immunoSEQ multiplex PCR; in TCRdb, only in-frame clones are kept and a portion is missing. The repertoire consists of fewer than 400,000 clones, with about 74% occurring once and the leading ten covering approximately 10%. The record originates from a study of shared clonotypes between healthy human individuals. CDR3 size: 14 residues. The V gene's germline CDR1 is MNHEY and CDR2 SVGAGI. Between the trimmed V and J ends, which lost 5 bases and 13 bases, there was a span of 18 bases. Material for sequencing was memory CD4+ T cells sorted from blood. The subset here: CD45RA-negative fraction. This chain connects TRBV6-5 to TRBJ1-6; no firm D call. The source of this sequence is a man between 25 and 39 years old in good health. Here the CDR3 reads CASSPGSGGFPLHF. The CDR3 DNA reads as TGTGCCAGCAGTCCCGGTTCTGGCGGGTTCCCCCTCCACTTT.